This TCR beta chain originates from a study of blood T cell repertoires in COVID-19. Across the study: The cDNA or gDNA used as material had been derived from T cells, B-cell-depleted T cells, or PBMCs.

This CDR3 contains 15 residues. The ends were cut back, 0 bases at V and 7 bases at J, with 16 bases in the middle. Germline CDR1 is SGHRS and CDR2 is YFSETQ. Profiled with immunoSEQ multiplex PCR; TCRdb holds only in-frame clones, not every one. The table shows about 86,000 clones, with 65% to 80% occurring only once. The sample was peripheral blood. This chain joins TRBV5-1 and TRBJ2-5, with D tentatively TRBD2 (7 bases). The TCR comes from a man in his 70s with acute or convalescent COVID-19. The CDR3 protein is CASSLVGGRQGTQYF. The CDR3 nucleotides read TGCGCCAGCAGCTTGGTGGGGGGGCGCCAGGGGACCCAGTACTTC. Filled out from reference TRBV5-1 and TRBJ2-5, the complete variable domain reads KAGVTQTPRYLIKTRGQQVTLSCSPISGHRSVSWYQQTPGQGLQFLFEYFSETQRNKGNFPGRFSGRQFSNSRSEMNVSTLELGDSALYLCASSLVGGRQGTQYFGPGTRLLVL.